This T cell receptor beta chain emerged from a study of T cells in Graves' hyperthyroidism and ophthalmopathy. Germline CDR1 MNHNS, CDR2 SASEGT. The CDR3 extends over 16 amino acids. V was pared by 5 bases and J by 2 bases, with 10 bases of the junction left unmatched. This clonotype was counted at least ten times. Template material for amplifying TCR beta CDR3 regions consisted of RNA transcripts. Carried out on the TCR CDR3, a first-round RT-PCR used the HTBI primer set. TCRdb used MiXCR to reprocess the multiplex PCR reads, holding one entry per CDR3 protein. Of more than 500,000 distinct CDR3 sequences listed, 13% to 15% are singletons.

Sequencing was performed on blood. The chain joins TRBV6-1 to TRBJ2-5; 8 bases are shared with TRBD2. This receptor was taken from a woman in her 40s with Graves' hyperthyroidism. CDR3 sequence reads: CASSQTGGSSQETQYF. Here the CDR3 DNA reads TGTGCCAGCAGTCAAACGGGGGGGAGTAGTCAAGAGACCCAGTACTTC.